The following is a T cell receptor beta chain sequence with its context. There is no known antigen for this receptor. No per-base quality is available; no much larger clone lies one base away. For sequencing of the TCRbeta CDR3 region, genomic DNA was extracted from the sorted cells. TCRbeta CDR3 regions were sequenced using the immunoSEQ Assay. TCRdb re-hosts the immuneACCESS table, in-frame sequences only. Its copies lack some clones; in the studies checked, an unresolved V gene accounts for under half of them, and the cause for the rest is not known. Recorded for this sample are about 69,000 clones; 85% to 90% of them occurred a single time. The ten largest clonotypes hold more than 5.5% of the sample. The sample is drawn from a study of OX40 agonist ivuxolimab in advanced cancers. Regarding the study in general: Ivuxolimab, which targeted the costimulatory receptor OX40 (CD134), was an agonistic, fully human IgG2 monoclonal antibody. Intravenous ivuxolimab was administered to patients every 2 weeks at six dose levels: 0.01, 0.1, 0.3, 1.5, 3 and 10 mg/kg. Of the roughly 52 dose-escalation patients, hepatocellular carcinoma was present in about 19, melanoma in some 15, renal cell carcinoma in 9 and head and neck cancer in 9. In the dose-escalation cohort, over 65% of patients were male, and the mean age was roughly 60 years, with a range of roughly 20 to 79. Patients were allowed to have had prior anti-PD-1, anti-PD-L1 or anti-CTLA-4 therapy, and 30% to 50% of the dose-escalation patients had previously received checkpoint inhibitors. Partial responses occurred in three dose-escalation patients, of whom one had hepatocellular carcinoma and two had cutaneous melanoma. Peripheral TCRbeta sequencing aimed to test whether ivuxolimab altered TCR sequence diversity and caused clonal T-cell expansion. The paper reports the monotherapy dose-escalation portion (N = 52 patients) of the phase I ivuxolimab trial.

Patients with a history of autoimmune disease or receiving systemic immunosuppression were excluded from the trial. Peripheral blood for TCR sequencing was collected from all dose cohorts at baseline, on cycle 4 day 1, and on cycle 7 day 1. Samples came from an open-label, multicenter, first-in-human phase I dose-escalation trial of ivuxolimab. Adults with locally advanced or metastatic melanoma, renal cell carcinoma, hepatocellular carcinoma or head and neck squamous cell carcinoma were enrolled in the trial. CD4+ and CD8+ T cells were sorted separately from peripheral blood before TCR sequencing. The paper as a whole reports these results and caveats: At doses of 0.1 to 3.0 mg/kg, clonal expansion of both CD4+ and CD8+ blood T cells was observed from baseline to week 6. Partial responders in the 0.1-3.0 mg/kg groups had among the lowest normalized peripheral clonal expansion, especially among CD8+ T cells. After ivuxolimab, CD8+ T cells had more expanded clones than CD4+ T cells on average. Low levels of normalized T-cell clonal expansion were also seen in some nonresponding patients. The antigen specificity of the peripheral T cells that underwent clonal expansion was not determined.

CDR1 LNHNV and CDR2 YYDKDF are derived from the germline V gene (reference sequence). V is reduced by 8 bases and J by 2 bases, leaving a spacing of 9 bases between them. The CDR3 contains 12 residues, cysteine and phenylalanine counted. Of the read, only the CDR3 DNA is kept; its 36 bases are in frame from base 1. The sequence derives from an adult with an advanced solid tumor such as melanoma, head and neck, liver or kidney cancer. This sample comprised CD4+ or CD8+ T cells sorted from blood, obtained in a trial of the OX40 agonist ivuxolimab. The rearrangement combines TRBV15 with TRBJ2-5; perhaps TRBD2 is the D gene, with 6 bases matching. The CDR3 protein is CATAGGQETQYF. The DNA reads as follows: TGTGCCACCGCTGGGGGGCAAGAGACCCAGTACTTC.